The 5 T cell receptor beta chains listed next were all sequenced from one sample in a study of shared clonotypes between healthy human individuals. Clones were read by immunoSEQ multiplex PCR, and TCRdb kept only the in-frame ones, dropping some. This table holds roughly 1,500,000 clones, around 98.5% found once. Sequenced input: naive CD4+ T cells sorted from blood. As to subset: CD45RA+ positively selected. The receptor source for this set is a young man in good health.

The chain combines TRBV10-3 with TRBJ2-7; D is possibly TRBD2 (7 bases). The CDR3 runs 16 residues. V lost 0 bases and J lost 7, with 19 bases in between. Germline V gene lookup returns CDR1 ENHRY and CDR2 SYGVKD. Here the CDR3 reads CAISESIGGRLSEQYF. The DNA for the CDR3 is TGTGCCATCAGTGAGTCTATCGGGGGGCGACTCTCGGAGCAGTACTTC.

The rearrangement links TRBV2 to TRBJ1-3, with D unresolved. This CDR3 contains 14 residues. Germline V lookup: CDR1 SNHLY, CDR2 FYNNEI. Trimming removed 3 bases at V and 4 bases at J, with 10 bases between. The DNA for the CDR3 is TGTGCCAGCAGTGACGGCAGTGACGGAAACACCATATATTTT. This encodes CASSDGSDGNTIYF.

V usage is TRBV7-9 and J usage is TRBJ2-1; 12 positions match TRBD2. Germline loops: CDR1 SEHNR, CDR2 FQNEAQ (reference sequence). V shed 5 bases, J shed 6 bases, and the junction held 5 bases outside the gene matches. The CDR3 contains 15 residues. The CDR3 spells CASSTSGRLGNEQFF. In DNA, the CDR3 is TGTGCCAGCAGCACTAGCGGGAGGCTCGGCAATGAGCAGTTCTTC.

This clone appeared a few times. The chain joins TRBV5-6 to TRBJ2-1, with TRBD1 matching over 7 bases. With V trimmed by 1 base and J by 0 bases, 1 base remained unmatched. From germline, CDR1 is SGHDT and CDR2 YYEEEE. CDR3 length: 15 amino acids. The CDR3 sequence is CASSLPGGSYNEQFF. CDR3 coding DNA: TGTGCCAGCAGCTTGCCAGGGGGCTCCTACAATGAGCAGTTCTTC.

This clone was seen once. The chain joins TRBV7-9 to TRBJ2-7; tentatively, D is TRBD2 (6 bases). Germline lookup yields CDR1 SEHNR and CDR2 FQNEAQ (reference sequence). Trimming took 1 base from V and 6 from J, leaving 13 bases between them. This CDR3 has 14 amino acids. The DNA of the CDR3 is TGTGCCAGCAGCTTAGATGGGGGGTTCCGCGAGCAGTACTTC. Protein sequence: CASSLDGGFREQYF.